This T cell receptor (beta chain) was recorded in a study of T cell responses to AZD1222 COVID-19 vaccine. This CDR3 is built from 13 residues. Germline values: CDR1 GTSNPN, CDR2 SVGIG (reference sequence). V was clipped by 4 bases and J by 3 bases, with 12 bases between them. Clones were read by immunoSEQ multiplex PCR, and TCRdb kept only the in-frame ones, dropping some. The sample lists 120,000 to 150,000 clones, around 83% occurring once. Here the sequenced sample was peripheral blood, taken 28 days after the second AZD1222 dose. This receptor was obtained from an adult who received the AZD1222 COVID-19 vaccine. This chain joins TRBV30 and TRBJ1-2, with a possible D match to TRBD1 (6 bases). CDR3 DNA: TGTGCCTGGACCCCGGGGGGCTACTATGGCTACACCTTC. Its protein is CAWTPGGYYGYTF.